Shown below are 23 T cell receptor beta chains from a single sample sequenced in a study of shared clonotypes between healthy human individuals. Method: immunoSEQ multiplex PCR; TCRdb's copy keeps in-frame clones and lacks some. In the table there are some 600,000 clones, around 96% of which are singletons. In the naive CD8 group, cells lacked CD45RO and were positively selected for CCR7, so terminally differentiated effector memory CD45RA+ cells were left out. The sample was naive CD8+ T cells sorted from blood. Receptors originate from a woman younger than 45 in good health.

The chain carries TRBV6-1 and TRBJ2-1, with D uncertain. V was clipped by 8 bases and J by 1 base, with 15 bases between them. The length of the CDR3 is 15 residues. Germline CDR1 and CDR2: MNHNS and SASEGT. The CDR3 DNA sequence: TGTGCCAGCTCCGGCCCACGGCGGTCCTACAATGAGCAGTTCTTC. Protein product: CASSGPRRSYNEQFF.

J is TRBJ2-3 and V is TRBV4-1, with D perhaps matching TRBD2 (6 bases). V lost 4 bases, J lost 6 bases, and 20 bases lay in between. Germline V gene data show CDR1 as MGHRA and CDR2 as YSYEKL. This CDR3 is 16 amino acids long. The CDR3 here is CASSLATGVGQDTQYF. CDR3 bases: TGCGCCAGCAGCCTTGCGACGGGGGTGGGGCAGGATACGCAGTATTTT.

This chain links TRBV7-6 with TRBJ2-7; D is uncertain. Trimming stripped 2 bases from V and 5 bases from J, with 25 bases between. The CDR3 has 18 residues. Germline CDR1 is SGHVS and CDR2 is FNYEAQ. CDR3 sequence reads: CASSLKPSALYPLNEQYF. The CDR3 nucleotides read TGTGCCAGCAGCTTAAAACCCAGCGCTTTATATCCCTTGAACGAGCAGTACTTC.

This chain links TRBV9 with TRBJ1-2; a weak D match, TRBD1 (5 bases). V shed 3 bases and J shed 0 bases, with 27 bases lying between them. The CDR3 sequence is 20 residues long. Germline V gene sequence: CDR1 SGDLS, CDR2 YYNGEE. In DNA form, the CDR3 reads TGTGCCAGCAGCGGTATCCGGGGCTGGGGGAGCCGCGCTTCTAACTATGGCTACACCTTC. Its protein is CASSGIRGWGSRASNYGYTF.

Turning to this clone: Other DNA sequences in this sample translate to the same CDR3. The chain is built from TRBV19 and TRBJ2-7; 8 nucleotides match TRBD1. In germline, CDR1 is LNHDA, CDR2 SQIVND (reference sequence). CDR3 size: 14 residues. V lost 3 bases, J lost 4 bases, and 5 bases stayed unmatched. The CDR3: CASSMGQGAYEQYF. For the CDR3, the DNA is TGTGCCAGTAGTATGGGGCAGGGGGCGTACGAGCAGTACTTC.

The chain uses TRBV27 and TRBJ2-3; D may be TRBD1 (5 bases). The germline V and J ends were trimmed by 1 base and 1 base, with 9 bases remaining between them. CDR3 length: 15 residues. CDR1 MNHEY and CDR2 SMNVEV come from the germline V gene (reference sequence). CDR3 loop: CASSLYSRGTDTQYF. Here the CDR3 DNA reads TGTGCCAGCAGTTTATACTCCAGGGGCACAGATACGCAGTATTTT.

V and J are TRBV5-1 and TRBJ1-4, with D possibly being TRBD1 (5 bases). V gave up 2 bases and J gave up 8 bases, with 13 bases separating them. The CDR3 has 14 amino acids. The germline CDR1 and CDR2 sequences are SGHRS and YFSETQ. Written as DNA, the CDR3 is TGCGCCAGCAGCTTTAGACATGGGGACGAAAAACTGTTTTTT. Translated: CASSFRHGDEKLFF.

This clone was recorded only once. The chain uses TRBV5-8 and TRBJ2-7; 7 nucleotides agree with TRBD1. Germline V CDR1 and CDR2: SGHTS, YDEGEE. The CDR3 has 18 residues. V lost 4 bases, J lost 3 bases, and 19 bases stayed unmatched. The CDR3 region has the DNA TGTGCCAGCAGCCATCAGCCAGCGTACCAGGACAGGCTCTACGAGCAGTACTTC. It yields the protein CASSHQPAYQDRLYEQYF.

The rearrangement links TRBV2 to TRBJ2-7; the D gene could be TRBD1 or TRBD2 (6 bases each). V was trimmed by 6 bases and J by 6 bases, leaving 15 bases between them. This CDR3 is 13 amino acids long. Germline lookup yields CDR1 SNHLY and CDR2 FYNNEI. The CDR3 sequence: CASSDTGRTEQYF. DNA of the CDR3: TGTGCCAGCAGCGACACAGGGAGGACCGAGCAGTACTTC.

The chain joins TRBV5-1 to TRBJ1-1; D is uncertain. Germline lookup yields CDR1 SGHRS and CDR2 YFSETQ. Trimming removed 5 bases from V and 0 bases from J, with 5 bases in between. The CDR3 covers 12 residues. CDR3 protein: CASRQMNTEAFF. The CDR3 region has the DNA TGCGCCAGCAGACAGATGAACACTGAAGCTTTCTTT.

The chain recombines TRBV27 with TRBJ2-6; D gene ambiguous. CDR1 and CDR2 from the germline V gene are MNHEY and SMNVEV (reference sequence). V lost 6 bases, J lost 4 bases, and 13 bases lay in between. The CDR3 has 15 residues. The CDR3 protein is CASSPGEEGANVLTF. CDR3 nucleotides: TGTGCCAGCAGCCCAGGTGAGGAAGGGGCCAACGTCCTGACTTTC. Complete variable domain (other parts from reference TRBV27 and TRBJ2-6): EAQVTQNPRYLITVTGKKLTVTCSQNMNHEYMSWYRQDPGLGLRQIYYSMNVEVTDKGDVPEGYKVSRKEKRNFPLILESPSPNQTSLYFCASSPGEEGANVLTFGAGSRLTVL.

This clone has only one observation. V gene TRBV27 combines with J gene TRBJ2-5; no firm D call. The germline V gene encodes CDR1 MNHEY and CDR2 SMNVEV (reference sequence). V lost 0 bases and J lost 0, with 11 bases in between. The CDR3 totals 16 residues. The DNA for the CDR3 is TGTGCCAGCAGTTTATCCTCGTTTGTGGACCAAGAGACCCAGTACTTC. Protein sequence: CASSLSSFVDQETQYF.

The chain employs TRBV27 and TRBJ2-1, with 7 bases aligning to TRBD2. This CDR3 contains 14 residues. The J segment lost 2 bases and the V segment lost 5 bases, leaving 3 bases of the junction unmatched. CDR1 MNHEY and CDR2 SMNVEV come from the germline V gene (reference sequence). DNA of the CDR3: TGTGCCAGCAGTAATAGCGGGCCCTACAATGAGCAGTTCTTC. Translated, it gives CASSNSGPYNEQFF.

The chain couples TRBV5-8 to TRBJ1-5; 7 bases are a match to TRBD1. With V trimmed by 4 bases and J by 6 bases, 13 bases remained unmatched. The germline V gene has CDR1 SGHTS and CDR2 YDEGEE. The CDR3 covers 16 residues. CDR3 amino acids: CASSRSGTVFLQPQHF. CDR3 DNA: TGTGCCAGCAGCCGGTCCGGGACAGTCTTTCTTCAGCCCCAGCATTTT.

With respect to this clone: The sample contains more than one DNA sequence encoding this CDR3. The chain employs TRBV9 and TRBJ2-7; perhaps TRBD2 as D (5 bases). Germline lookup yields CDR1 SGDLS and CDR2 YYNGEE. CDR3 length: 14 residues. The germline V and J ends were trimmed by 0 bases and 0 bases, with 7 bases remaining between them. The DNA of the CDR3 is TGTGCCAGCAGCGTAGCCAGCGGCTCCTACGAGCAGTACTTC. This codes for CASSVASGSYEQYF.

The V gene is TRBV28, the J gene TRBJ1-1, with TRBD1 as a possible D gene (5 bases). CDR3 size: 14 residues. Deletions cut 5 bases from V and 1 base from J, with 11 bases between. The germline V gene encodes CDR1 MDHEN and CDR2 SYDVKM. The CDR3 spells CASSLTRANTEAFF. DNA for the CDR3: TGTGCCAGCAGTCTGACCAGGGCGAACACTGAAGCTTTCTTT.

The chain links TRBV19 to TRBJ2-5; 14 bases fit TRBD2. J gave up 5 bases and V 6 bases, and 14 bases lay outside the gene matches. The CDR3 is 18 residues long. Per germline, CDR1 LNHDA and CDR2 SQIVND (reference sequence). The chain's CDR3 is CASRPGLAGVSGIETQYF. DNA of the CDR3: TGTGCCAGTAGGCCGGGACTAGCGGGAGTGTCCGGTATTGAGACCCAGTACTTC.

The J gene is TRBJ2-7, the V gene TRBV27; 7 nucleotides line up with TRBD1. The CDR3 spans 16 residues. The ends lost 4 bases at V and 2 bases at J; junction bases unmatched: 11. Looked up from germline, CDR1 is MNHEY and CDR2 is SMNVEV (reference sequence). The CDR3, as DNA: TGTGCCAGCAGTTCCCCTCCGGGACAGCTCCCCTACGAGCAGTACTTC. Encoded protein: CASSSPPGQLPYEQYF.

The chain uses TRBV6-5 and TRBJ2-7; D unclear. The CDR3 spans 15 residues. Germline CDR1 and CDR2: MNHEY and SVGAGI. Trimming left V 4 bases short and J 5 bases short, with 18 bases between. In DNA form, the CDR3 reads TGTGCCAGCAGTTCGTACGGCAGATCGCACGACGAGCAGTACTTC. Amino acids: CASSSYGRSHDEQYF.

In the case of this clone: The same CDR3 is also encoded by other DNA sequences in this sample. The V gene is TRBV29-1, the J gene TRBJ1-3; D is unresolved. CDR3 size: 13 residues. Germline loops: CDR1 SQVTM, CDR2 ANQGSEA. Trimming pared 6 bases from V and 1 base from J, leaving 10 bases between. The CDR3 is CSVETGSGNTIYF. The CDR3 nucleotides are TGCAGCGTGGAGACCGGGTCTGGAAACACCATATATTTT.

The chain has TRBV19 and TRBJ1-5, with D possibly being TRBD1 (5 bases). Trimming took off 5 bases at V and 4 bases at J, with 9 bases between the two ends. CDR1 is LNHDA and CDR2 is SQIVND in the germline V gene (reference sequence). CDR3 length: 13 amino acids. The CDR3 nucleotides read TGTGCCAGTAGTTGGACACCTAATCAGCCCCAGCATTTT. Its protein product is CASSWTPNQPQHF.

J is TRBJ1-3 and V is TRBV5-4; D unresolved. This CDR3 has 17 residues. V lost 0 bases and J lost 0, with 13 bases in between. Germline lookup yields CDR1 SGHNT and CDR2 YYREEE (reference sequence). CDR3 loop: CASSLAFGQSSGNTIYF. Here the CDR3 DNA reads TGTGCCAGCAGCTTGGCCTTTGGTCAGAGCTCTGGAAACACCATATATTTT. The full variable domain, its missing parts supplied by reference TRBV5-4 and TRBJ1-3, is ETGVTQSPTHLIKTRGQQVTLRCSSQSGHNTVSWYQQALGQGPQFIFQYYREEENGRGNFPPRFSGLQFPNYSSELNVNALELDDSALYLCASSLAFGQSSGNTIYFGEGSWLTVV.

The chain joins TRBV29-1 to TRBJ2-3; tentatively, D is TRBD1 or TRBD2 (5 bases each). This CDR3 comprises 14 residues. Germline V gene data show CDR1 as SQVTM and CDR2 as ANQGSEA. Trimming took off 3 bases at V and 5 bases at J, with 15 bases between the two ends. CDR3 region: CSVDGGAGVDTQYF. DNA of the CDR3: TGCAGCGTTGATGGTGGGGCCGGGGTAGATACGCAGTATTTT.